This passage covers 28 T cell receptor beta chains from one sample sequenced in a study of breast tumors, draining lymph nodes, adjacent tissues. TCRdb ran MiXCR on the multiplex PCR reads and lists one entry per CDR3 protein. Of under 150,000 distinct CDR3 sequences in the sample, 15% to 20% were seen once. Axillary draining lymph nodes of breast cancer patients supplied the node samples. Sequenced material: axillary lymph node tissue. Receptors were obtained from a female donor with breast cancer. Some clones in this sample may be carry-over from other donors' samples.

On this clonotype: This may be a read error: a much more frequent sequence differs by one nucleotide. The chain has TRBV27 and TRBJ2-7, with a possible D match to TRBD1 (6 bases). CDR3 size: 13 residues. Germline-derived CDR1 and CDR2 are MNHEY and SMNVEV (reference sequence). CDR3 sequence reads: CASSSTGRNEQCF. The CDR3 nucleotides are TGTGCCAGCAGTTCGACAGGTAGGAACGAGCAGTGCTTC.

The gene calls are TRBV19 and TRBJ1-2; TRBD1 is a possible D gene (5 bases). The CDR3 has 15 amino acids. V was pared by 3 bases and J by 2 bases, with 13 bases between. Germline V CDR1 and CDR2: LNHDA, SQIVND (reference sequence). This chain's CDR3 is CASSIPRWTNYGYTF. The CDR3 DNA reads TGTGCCAGTAGTATCCCTCGGTGGACAAACTATGGCTACACCTTC.

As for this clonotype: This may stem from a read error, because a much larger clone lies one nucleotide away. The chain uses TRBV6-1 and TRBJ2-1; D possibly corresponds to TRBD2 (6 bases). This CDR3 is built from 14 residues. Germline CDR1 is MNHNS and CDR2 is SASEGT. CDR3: CGSRASASYNEQFF. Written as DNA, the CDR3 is TGTGGCAGCAGGGCTAGCGCCTCCTACAATGAGCAGTTCTTC.

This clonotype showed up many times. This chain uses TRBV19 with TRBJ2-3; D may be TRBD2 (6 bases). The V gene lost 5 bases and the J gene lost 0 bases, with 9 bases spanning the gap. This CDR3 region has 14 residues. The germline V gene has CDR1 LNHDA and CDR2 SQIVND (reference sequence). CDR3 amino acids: CASSWGLSTDTQYF. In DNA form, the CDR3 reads TGTGCCAGTAGTTGGGGACTTAGCACAGATACGCAGTATTTT.

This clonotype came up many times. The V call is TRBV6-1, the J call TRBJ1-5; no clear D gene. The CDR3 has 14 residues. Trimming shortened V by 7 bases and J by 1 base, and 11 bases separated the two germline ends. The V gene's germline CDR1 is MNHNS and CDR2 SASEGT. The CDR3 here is CASIRTGSNQPQHF. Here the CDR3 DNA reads TGTGCCAGCATAAGAACTGGGAGCAATCAGCCCCAGCATTTT.

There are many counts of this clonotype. The CDR3: CASSLGGLGETQYF. The CDR3, as DNA: TGCGCCAGCAGCTTGGGCGGTCTCGGAGAGACCCAGTACTTC. This chain connects TRBV5-1 to TRBJ2-5, with D uncertain. Germline CDR1 and CDR2: SGHRS and YFSETQ. Trimming took off 0 bases at V and 4 bases at J, with 10 bases between the two ends. This CDR3 region has 14 residues.

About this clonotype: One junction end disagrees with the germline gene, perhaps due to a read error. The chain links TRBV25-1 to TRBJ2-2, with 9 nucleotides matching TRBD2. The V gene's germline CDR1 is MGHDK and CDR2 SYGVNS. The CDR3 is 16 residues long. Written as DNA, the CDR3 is TGTGCCAGCAGTAGTCCCCTAGCGGGACACACCGGGGAGCTGTCTTTT. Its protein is CASSSPLAGHTGELSF.

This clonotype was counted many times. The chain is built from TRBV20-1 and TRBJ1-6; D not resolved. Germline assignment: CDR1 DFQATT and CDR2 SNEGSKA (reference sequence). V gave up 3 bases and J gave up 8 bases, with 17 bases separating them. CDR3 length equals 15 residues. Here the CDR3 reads CSASRRASLDSPLHF. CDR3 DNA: TGCAGTGCTAGCAGGAGGGCATCTCTGGATTCACCCCTCCACTTT.

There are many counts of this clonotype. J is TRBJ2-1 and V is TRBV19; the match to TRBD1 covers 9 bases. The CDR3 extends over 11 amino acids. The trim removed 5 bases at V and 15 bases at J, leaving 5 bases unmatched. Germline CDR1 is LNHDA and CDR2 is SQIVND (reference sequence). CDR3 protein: CASSSGTGLFF. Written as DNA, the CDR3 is TGTGCCAGTAGTTCTGGGACAGGGTTGTTCTTC.

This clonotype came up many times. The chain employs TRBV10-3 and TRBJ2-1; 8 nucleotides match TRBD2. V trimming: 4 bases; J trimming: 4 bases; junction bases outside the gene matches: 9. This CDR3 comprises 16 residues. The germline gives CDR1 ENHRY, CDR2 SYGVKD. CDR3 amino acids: CAISATGSGRYNEQFF. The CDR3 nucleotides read TGTGCCATCAGTGCCACAGGGAGCGGGAGATACAATGAGCAGTTCTTC.

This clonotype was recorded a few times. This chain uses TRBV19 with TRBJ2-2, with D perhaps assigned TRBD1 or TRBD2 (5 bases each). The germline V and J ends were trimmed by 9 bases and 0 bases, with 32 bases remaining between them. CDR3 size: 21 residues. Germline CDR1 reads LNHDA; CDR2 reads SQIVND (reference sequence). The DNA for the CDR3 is TGTGCCAGCCTCGCCGGACTTAGGGGCGGAGGTGAGGCAACGAACACCGGGGAGCTGTTTTTT. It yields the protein CASLAGLRGGGEATNTGELFF.

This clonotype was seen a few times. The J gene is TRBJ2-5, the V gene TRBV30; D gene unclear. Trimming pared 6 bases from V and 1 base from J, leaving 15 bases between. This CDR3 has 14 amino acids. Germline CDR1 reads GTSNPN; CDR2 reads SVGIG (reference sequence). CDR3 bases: TGTGCCTGCACCGCGGCTGGGTCCCAAGAGACCCAGTACTTC. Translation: CACTAAGSQETQYF.

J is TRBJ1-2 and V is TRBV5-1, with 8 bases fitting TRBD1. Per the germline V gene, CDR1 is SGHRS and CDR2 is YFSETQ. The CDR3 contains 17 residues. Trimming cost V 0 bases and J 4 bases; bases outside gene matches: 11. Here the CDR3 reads CASSLAAGGGKIYGYTF. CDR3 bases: TGCGCCAGCAGCTTGGCGGCAGGGGGCGGAAAAATCTATGGCTACACCTTC.

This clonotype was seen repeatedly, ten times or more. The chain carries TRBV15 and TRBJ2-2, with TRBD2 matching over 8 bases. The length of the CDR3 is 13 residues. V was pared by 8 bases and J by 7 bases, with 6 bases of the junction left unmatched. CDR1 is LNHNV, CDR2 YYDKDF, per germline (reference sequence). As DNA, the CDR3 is TGTGCCACCCGATTCCGGGAGGGCGGGGAGCTGTTTTTT. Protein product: CATRFREGGELFF.

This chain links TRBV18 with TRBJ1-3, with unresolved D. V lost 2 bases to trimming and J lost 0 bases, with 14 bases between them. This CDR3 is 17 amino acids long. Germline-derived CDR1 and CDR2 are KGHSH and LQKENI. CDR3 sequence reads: CASSPSGALFSGNTIYF. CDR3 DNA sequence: TGTGCCAGCTCACCATCCGGAGCACTGTTCTCTGGAAACACCATATATTTT. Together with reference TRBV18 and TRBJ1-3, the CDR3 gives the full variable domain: NAGVMQNPRHLVRRRGQEARLRCSPMKGHSHVYWYRQLPEEGLKFMVYLQKENIIDESGMPKERFSAEFPKEGPSILRIQQVVRGDSAAYFCASSPSGALFSGNTIYFGEGSWLTVV.

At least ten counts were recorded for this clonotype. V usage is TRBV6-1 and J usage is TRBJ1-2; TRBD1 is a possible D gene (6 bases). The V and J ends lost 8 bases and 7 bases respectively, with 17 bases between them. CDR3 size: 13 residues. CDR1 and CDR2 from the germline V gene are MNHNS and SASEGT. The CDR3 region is CASAEWTVGGYTF. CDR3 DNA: TGTGCCAGCGCGGAGTGGACAGTCGGTGGCTACACCTTC.

In DNA, the CDR3 is TGCAGTGCTAGAGATGGGACGGATTATAGCAATCAGCCCCAGCATTTT. Translation: CSARDGTDYSNQPQHF. The chain recombines TRBV20-1 with TRBJ1-5; weak D call: TRBD1 (5 bases). The CDR3 runs to 16 residues. V lost 0 bases to trimming and J lost 0 bases, with 12 bases between them. The germline CDR1 and CDR2 sequences are DFQATT and SNEGSKA (reference sequence).

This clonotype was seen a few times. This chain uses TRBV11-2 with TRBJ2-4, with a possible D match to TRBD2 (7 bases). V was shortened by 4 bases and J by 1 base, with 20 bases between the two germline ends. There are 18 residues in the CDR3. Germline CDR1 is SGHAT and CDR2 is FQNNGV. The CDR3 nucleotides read TGTGCCAGCAGCTCGGGGAGAGGGGGGGGCTTGGCCAAAAACATTCAGTACTTC. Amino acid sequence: CASSSGRGGGLAKNIQYF.

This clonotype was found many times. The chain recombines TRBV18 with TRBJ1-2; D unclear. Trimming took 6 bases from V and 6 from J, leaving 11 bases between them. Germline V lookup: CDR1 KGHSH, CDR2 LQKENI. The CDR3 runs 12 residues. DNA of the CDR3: TGTGCCAGCTCCTCCGGACGGGATGGCTACACCTTC. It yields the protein CASSSGRDGYTF.

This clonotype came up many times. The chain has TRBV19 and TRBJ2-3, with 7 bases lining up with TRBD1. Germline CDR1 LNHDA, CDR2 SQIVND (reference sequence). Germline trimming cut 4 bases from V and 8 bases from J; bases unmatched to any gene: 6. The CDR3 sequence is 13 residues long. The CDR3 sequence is CASSTGTESTQYF. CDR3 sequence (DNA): TGTGCCAGTAGTACCGGGACAGAGAGTACGCAGTATTTT.

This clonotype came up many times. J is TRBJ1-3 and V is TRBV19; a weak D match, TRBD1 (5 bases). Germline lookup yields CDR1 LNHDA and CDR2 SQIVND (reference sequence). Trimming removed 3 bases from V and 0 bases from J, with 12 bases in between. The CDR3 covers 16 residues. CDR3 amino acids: CASSMALDTSGNTIYF. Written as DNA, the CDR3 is TGTGCCAGTAGTATGGCCTTGGACACCTCTGGAAACACCATATATTTT.

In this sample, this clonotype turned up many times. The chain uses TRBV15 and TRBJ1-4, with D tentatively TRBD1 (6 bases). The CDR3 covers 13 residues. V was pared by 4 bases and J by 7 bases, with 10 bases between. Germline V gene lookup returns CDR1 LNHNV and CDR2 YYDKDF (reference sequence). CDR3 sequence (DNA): TGTGCCACCAGCAAGGGGGTTTCTGAAAAACTGTTTTTT. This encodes CATSKGVSEKLFF.

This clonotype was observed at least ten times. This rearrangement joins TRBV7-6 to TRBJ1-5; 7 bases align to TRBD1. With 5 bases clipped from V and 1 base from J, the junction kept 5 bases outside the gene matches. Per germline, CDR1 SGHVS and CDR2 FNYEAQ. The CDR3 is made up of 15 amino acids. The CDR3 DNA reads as TGTGCCAGCAGCCAGGGGGGTCGGAGCAATCAGCCCCAGCATTTT. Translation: CASSQGGRSNQPQHF.

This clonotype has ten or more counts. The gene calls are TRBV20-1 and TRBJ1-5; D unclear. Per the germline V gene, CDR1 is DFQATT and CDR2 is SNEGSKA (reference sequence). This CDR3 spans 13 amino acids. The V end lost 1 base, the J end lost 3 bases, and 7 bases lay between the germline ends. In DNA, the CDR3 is TGCAGTGCTAGAGGCCGGGACAATCAGCCCCAGCATTTT. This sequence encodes CSARGRDNQPQHF.

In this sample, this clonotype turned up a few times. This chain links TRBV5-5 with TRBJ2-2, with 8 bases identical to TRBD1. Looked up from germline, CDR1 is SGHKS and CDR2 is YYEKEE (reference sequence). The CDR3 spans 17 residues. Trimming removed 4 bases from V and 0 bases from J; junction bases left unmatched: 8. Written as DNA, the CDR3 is TGTGCCAGCAGCCGACAGGGGAATAACGCGAACACCGGGGAGCTGTTTTTT. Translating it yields CASSRQGNNANTGELFF.

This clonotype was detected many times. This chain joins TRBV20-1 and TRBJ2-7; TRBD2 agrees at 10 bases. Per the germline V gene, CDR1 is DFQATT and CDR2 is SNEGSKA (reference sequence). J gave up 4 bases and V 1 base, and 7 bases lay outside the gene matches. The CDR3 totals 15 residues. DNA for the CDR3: TGCAGTGCTAGAGGGACCAGCGGGAGGGGGTACGAGCAGTACTTC. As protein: CSARGTSGRGYEQYF.

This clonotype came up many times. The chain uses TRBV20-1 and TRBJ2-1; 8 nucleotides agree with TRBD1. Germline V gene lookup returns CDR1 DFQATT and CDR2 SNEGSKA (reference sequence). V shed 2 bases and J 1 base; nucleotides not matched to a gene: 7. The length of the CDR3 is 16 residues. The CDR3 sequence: CSARMRQGRSYNEQFF. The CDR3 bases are TGCAGTGCTAGAATGCGACAGGGGAGATCCTACAATGAGCAGTTCTTC.

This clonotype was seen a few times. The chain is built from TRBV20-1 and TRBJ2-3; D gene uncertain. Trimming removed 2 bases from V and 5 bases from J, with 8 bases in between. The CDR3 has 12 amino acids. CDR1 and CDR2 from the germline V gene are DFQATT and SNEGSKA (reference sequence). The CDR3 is CSARFGLDTQYF. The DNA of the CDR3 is TGCAGTGCTAGATTTGGATTAGATACGCAGTATTTT.